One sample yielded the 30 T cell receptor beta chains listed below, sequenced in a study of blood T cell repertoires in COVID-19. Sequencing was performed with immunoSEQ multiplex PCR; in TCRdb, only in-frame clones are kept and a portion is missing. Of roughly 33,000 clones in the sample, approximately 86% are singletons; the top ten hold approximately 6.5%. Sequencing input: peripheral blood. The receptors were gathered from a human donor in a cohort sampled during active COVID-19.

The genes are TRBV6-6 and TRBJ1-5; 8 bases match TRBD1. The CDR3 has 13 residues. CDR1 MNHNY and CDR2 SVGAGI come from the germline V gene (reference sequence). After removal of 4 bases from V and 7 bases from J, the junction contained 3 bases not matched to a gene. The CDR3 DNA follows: TGTGCCAGCAGTTCCGACAGGGGACAGCCCCAGCATTTT. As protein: CASSSDRGQPQHF.

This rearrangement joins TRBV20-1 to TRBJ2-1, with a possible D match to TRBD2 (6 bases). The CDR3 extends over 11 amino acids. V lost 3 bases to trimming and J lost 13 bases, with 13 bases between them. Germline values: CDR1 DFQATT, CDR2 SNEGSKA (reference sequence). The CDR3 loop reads CSASAGSPQFF. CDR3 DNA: TGCAGTGCTAGTGCGGGGTCTCCCCAGTTCTTC.

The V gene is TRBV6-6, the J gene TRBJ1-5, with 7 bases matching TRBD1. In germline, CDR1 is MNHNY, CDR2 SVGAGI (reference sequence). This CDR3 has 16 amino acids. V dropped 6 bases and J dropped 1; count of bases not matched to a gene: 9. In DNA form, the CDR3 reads TGTGCCAGCAGCCGAGAGACAGGGCTGAGCAATCAGCCCCAGCATTTT. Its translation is CASSRETGLSNQPQHF.

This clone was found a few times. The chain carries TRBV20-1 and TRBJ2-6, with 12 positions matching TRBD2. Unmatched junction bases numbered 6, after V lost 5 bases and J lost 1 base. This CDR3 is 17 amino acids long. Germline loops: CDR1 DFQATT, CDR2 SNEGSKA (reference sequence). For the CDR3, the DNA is TGCAGTGCTGGTGGACTAGCGGGGCAATCTGGGGCCAACGTCCTGACTTTC. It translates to CSAGGLAGQSGANVLTF.

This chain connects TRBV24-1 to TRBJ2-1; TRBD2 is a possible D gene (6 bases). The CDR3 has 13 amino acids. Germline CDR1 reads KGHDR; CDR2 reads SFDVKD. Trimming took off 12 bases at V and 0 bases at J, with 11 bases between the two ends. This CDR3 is CAVGTLSYNEQFF. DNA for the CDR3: TGTGCCGTGGGGACTCTCTCCTACAATGAGCAGTTCTTC.

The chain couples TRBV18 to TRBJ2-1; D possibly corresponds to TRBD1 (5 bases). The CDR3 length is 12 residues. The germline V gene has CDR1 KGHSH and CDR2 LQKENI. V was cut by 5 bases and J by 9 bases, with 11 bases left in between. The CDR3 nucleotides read TGTGCCAGCTCAACATACAGGTCTGAGCAGTTCTTC. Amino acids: CASSTYRSEQFF.

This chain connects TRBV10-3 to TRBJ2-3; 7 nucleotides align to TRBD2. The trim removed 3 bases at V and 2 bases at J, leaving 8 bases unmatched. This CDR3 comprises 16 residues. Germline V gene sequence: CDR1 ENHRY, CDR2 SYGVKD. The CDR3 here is CAISERLGGATDTQYF. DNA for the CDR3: TGTGCCATCAGTGAACGACTGGGAGGGGCCACAGATACGCAGTATTTT.

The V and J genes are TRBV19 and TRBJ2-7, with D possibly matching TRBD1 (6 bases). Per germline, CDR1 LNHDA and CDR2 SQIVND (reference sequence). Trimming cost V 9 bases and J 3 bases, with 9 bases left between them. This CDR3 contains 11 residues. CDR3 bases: TGTGCCAGCACGACAGGCTACGAGCAGTACTTC. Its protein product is CASTTGYEQYF.

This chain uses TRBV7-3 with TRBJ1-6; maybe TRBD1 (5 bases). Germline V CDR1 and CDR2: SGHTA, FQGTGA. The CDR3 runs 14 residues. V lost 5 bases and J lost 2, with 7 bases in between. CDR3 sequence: CASSAGPYNSPLHF. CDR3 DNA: TGTGCCAGCAGCGCAGGGCCCTATAATTCACCCCTCCACTTT.

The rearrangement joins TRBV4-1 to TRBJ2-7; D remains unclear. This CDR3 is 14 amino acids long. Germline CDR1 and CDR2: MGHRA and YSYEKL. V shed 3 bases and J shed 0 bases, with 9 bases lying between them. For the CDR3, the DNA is TGCGCCAGCAGCCAGTCTGACAACTCCTACGAGCAGTACTTC. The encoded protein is CASSQSDNSYEQYF.

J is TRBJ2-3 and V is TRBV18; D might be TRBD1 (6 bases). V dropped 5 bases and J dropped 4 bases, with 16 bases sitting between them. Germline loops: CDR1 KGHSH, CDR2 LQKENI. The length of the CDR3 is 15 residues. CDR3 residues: CASSLQGTVADTQYF. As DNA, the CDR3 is TGTGCCAGCTCATTACAGGGTACGGTAGCAGATACGCAGTATTTT.

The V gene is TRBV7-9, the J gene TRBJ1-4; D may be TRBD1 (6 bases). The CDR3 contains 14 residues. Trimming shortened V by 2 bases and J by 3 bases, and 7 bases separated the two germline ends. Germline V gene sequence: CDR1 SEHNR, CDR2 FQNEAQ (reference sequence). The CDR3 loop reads CASSLSGANEKLFF. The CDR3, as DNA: TGTGCCAGCAGCTTATCAGGGGCTAATGAAAAACTGTTTTTT.

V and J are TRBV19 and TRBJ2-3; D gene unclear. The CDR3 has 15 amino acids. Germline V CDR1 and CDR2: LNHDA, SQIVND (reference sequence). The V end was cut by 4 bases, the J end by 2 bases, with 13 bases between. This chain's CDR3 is CASSNSFGPTDTQYF. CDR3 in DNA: TGTGCCAGTAGTAATTCGTTTGGCCCCACAGATACGCAGTATTTT. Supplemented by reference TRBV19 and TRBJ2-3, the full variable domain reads DGGITQSPKYLFRKEGQNVTLSCEQNLNHDAMYWYRQDPGQGLRLIYYSQIVNDFQKGDIAEGYSVSREKKESFPLTVTSAQKNPTAFYLCASSNSFGPTDTQYFGPGTRLTVL.

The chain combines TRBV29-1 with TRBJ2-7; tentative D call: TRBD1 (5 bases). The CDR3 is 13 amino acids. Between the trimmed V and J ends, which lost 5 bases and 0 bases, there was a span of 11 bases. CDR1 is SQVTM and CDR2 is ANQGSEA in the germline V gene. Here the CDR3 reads CSVRTPISYEQYF. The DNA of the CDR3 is TGCAGCGTTAGGACACCGATCTCCTACGAGCAGTACTTC.

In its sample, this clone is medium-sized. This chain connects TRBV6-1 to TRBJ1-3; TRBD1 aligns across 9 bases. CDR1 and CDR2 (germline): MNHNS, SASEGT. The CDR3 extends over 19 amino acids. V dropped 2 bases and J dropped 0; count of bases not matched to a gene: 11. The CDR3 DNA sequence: TGTGCCAGCAGTGAACCACCGGGACAGGGCTCGCGCTCTGGAAACACCATATATTTT. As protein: CASSEPPGQGSRSGNTIYF.

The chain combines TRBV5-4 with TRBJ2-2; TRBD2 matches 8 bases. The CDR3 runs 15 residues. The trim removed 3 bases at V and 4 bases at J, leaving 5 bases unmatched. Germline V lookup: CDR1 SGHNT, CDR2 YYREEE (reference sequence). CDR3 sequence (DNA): TGTGCCAGCAGCTCGGGACTAGGGACCACCGGGGAGCTGTTTTTT. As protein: CASSSGLGTTGELFF.

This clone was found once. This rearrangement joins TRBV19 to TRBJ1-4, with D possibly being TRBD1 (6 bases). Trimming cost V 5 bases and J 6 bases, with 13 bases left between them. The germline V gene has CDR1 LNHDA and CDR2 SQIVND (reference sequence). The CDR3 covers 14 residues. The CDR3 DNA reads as TGTGCCAGTAGTGACAGGTCGACCGATGAAAAACTGTTTTTT. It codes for CASSDRSTDEKLFF.

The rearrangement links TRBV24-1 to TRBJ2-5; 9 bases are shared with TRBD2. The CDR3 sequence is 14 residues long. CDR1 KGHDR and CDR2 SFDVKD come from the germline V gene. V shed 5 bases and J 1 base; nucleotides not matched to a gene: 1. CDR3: CATSASGTQETQYF. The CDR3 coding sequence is TGTGCCACCAGTGCTAGCGGGACCCAAGAGACCCAGTACTTC.

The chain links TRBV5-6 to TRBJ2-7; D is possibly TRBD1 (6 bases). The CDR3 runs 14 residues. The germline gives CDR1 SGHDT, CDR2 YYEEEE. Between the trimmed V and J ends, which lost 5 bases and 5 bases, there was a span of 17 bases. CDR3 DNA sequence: TGTGCCAGCAGGATTTTCAGGGGTTTAAACGAGCAGTACTTC. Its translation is CASRIFRGLNEQYF.

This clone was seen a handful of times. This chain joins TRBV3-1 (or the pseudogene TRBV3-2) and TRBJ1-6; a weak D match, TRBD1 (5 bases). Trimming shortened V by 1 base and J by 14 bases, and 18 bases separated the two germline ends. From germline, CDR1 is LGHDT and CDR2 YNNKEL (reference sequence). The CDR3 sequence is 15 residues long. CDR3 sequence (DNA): TGTGCCAGCAGCCAAGGGGGGACGGGGGGGTTTACCCTCCACTTT. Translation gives CASSQGGTGGFTLHF.

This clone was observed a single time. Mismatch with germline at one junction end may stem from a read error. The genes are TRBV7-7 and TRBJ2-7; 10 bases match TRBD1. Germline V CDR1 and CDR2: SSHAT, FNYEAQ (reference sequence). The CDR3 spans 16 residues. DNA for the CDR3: TGTGCTAGCAGCTTTTTACGGACAGGGGGGCGGTACGAGCAGTACTTC. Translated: CASSFLRTGGRYEQYF.

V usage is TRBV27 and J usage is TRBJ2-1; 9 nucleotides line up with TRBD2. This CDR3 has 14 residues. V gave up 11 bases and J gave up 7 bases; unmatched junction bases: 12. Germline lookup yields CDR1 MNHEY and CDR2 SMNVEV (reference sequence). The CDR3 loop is CASSAAGGRNEQFF. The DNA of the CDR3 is TGTGCCTCCTCCGCGGCGGGGGGGCGAAATGAGCAGTTCTTC.

The CDR3 region is CASSLGQATDTQYF. For the CDR3, the DNA is TGTGCCAGCAGCTTAGGGCAGGCCACAGATACGCAGTATTTT. The chain has TRBV7-3 and TRBJ2-3; D is unresolved. The germline CDR1 and CDR2 sequences are SGHTA and FQGTGA. This CDR3 spans 14 amino acids. Trimming cost V 2 bases and J 2 bases, with 8 bases left between them.

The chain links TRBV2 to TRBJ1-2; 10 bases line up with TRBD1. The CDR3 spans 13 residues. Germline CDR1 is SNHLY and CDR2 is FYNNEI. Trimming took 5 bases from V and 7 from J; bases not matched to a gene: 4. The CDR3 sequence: CASSQTGGTGYTF. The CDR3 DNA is TGTGCCAGCAGTCAGACAGGGGGCACTGGCTACACCTTC.

CDR3 sequence: CASSLIGLAHEQYF. In nucleotides, the CDR3 is TGTGCCAGCAGCCTAATAGGACTAGCCCACGAGCAGTACTTC. The chain has TRBV14 and TRBJ2-7; 8 nucleotides line up with TRBD2. Germline V lookup: CDR1 SGHDN, CDR2 FVKESK. The CDR3 totals 14 residues. The ends lost 4 bases at V and 5 bases at J; junction bases unmatched: 7.

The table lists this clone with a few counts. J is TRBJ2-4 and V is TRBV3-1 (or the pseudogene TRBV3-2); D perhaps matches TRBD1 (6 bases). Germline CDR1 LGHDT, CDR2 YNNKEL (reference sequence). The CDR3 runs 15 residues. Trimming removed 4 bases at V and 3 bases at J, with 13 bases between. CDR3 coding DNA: TGTGCCAGCAGCCGTCCCGGGACAATCAAAAACATTCAGTACTTC. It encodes CASSRPGTIKNIQYF.

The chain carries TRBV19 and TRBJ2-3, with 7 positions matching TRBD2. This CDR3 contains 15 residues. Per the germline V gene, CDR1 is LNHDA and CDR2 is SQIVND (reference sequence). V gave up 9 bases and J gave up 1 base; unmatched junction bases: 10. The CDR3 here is CASRVSGGRTDTQYF. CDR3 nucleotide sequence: TGTGCCAGCAGGGTATCGGGGGGACGCACAGATACGCAGTATTTT.

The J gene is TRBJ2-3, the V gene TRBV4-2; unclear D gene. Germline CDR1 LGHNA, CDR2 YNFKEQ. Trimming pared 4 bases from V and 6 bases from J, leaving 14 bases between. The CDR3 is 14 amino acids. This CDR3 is CASSPPTAVDTQYF. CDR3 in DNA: TGTGCCAGCAGCCCCCCCACAGCCGTGGATACGCAGTATTTT.

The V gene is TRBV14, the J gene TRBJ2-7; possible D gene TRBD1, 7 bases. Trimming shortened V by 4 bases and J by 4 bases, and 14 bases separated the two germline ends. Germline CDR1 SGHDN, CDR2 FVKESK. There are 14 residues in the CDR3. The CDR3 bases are TGTGCCAGCAGCCCGGCAGGGGGAGGATACGAGCAGTACTTC. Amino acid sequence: CASSPAGGGYEQYF.

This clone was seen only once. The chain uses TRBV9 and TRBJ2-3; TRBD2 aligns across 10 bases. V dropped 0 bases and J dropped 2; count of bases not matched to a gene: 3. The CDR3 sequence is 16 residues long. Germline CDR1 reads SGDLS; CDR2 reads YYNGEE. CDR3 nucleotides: TGTGCCAGCAGCGTAGGGACTAGCGGTCACACAGATACGCAGTATTTT. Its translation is CASSVGTSGHTDTQYF.